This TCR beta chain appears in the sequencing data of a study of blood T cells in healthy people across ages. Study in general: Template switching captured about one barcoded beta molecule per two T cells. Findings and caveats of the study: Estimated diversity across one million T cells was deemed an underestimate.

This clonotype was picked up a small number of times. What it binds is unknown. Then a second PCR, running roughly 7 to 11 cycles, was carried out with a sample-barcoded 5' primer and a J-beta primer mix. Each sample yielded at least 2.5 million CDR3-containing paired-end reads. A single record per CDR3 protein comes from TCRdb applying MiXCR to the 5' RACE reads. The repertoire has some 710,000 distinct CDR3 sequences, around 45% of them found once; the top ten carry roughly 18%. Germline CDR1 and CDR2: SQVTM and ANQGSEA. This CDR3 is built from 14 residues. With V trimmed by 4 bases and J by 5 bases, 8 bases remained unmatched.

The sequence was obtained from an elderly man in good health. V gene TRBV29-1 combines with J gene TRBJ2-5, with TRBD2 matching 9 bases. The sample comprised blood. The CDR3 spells CSVGAGGPGETQYF. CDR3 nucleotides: TGCAGCGTTGGGGCGGGAGGGCCTGGGGAGACCCAGTACTTC.